A single sample gave rise to the 16 T cell receptor beta chains below, sequenced in a study of graft-versus-host responses after intestinal transplantation. No cognate antigen is known for these TCRs. Data came from immunoSEQ multiplex PCR; TCRdb stores just in-frame clones and leaves some out. The table records approximately 77,000 clones, around 90% of them present only once. The starting material was unstimulated CD4+ T cells sorted from spleen or lymph node cells, obtained before intestinal transplant. Receptor source: a human donor who received an intestinal transplant.

The chain employs TRBV28 and TRBJ2-2, with a weak D call TRBD1 (5 bases). Germline CDR1 MDHEN, CDR2 SYDVKM. The ends were cut back, 8 bases at V and 3 bases at J, with 19 bases in the middle. The CDR3 sequence is 16 residues long. CDR3 in DNA: TGTGCCAGCGCAGTGGGGCTGGTTGGTGACACCGGGGAGCTGTTTTTT. It yields the protein CASAVGLVGDTGELFF.

This clone is a singleton in its sample. The chain uses TRBV10-3 and TRBJ1-2, with 7 bases that match TRBD1. The trim removed 7 bases at V and 8 bases at J, leaving 7 bases unmatched. CDR1 ENHRY and CDR2 SYGVKD come from the germline V gene. There are 12 residues in the CDR3. The CDR3 nucleotides are TGTGCCATCACCGCCACAGGGGAAGGCTACACCTTC. This gives the protein CAITATGEGYTF.

This clone was observed once. The genes are TRBV6-1 and TRBJ1-5; D is uncertain. Trimming left V 0 bases short and J 9 bases short, with 12 bases between. The CDR3 has 14 residues. The germline gives CDR1 MNHNS, CDR2 SASEGT. The CDR3 DNA sequence: TGTGCCAGCAGTGAAGCGGGCGCCGCTACGCCCCAGCATTTT. Amino acids: CASSEAGAATPQHF.

The chain couples TRBV5-1 to TRBJ1-5, with D perhaps TRBD1 (6 bases). Germline CDR1 and CDR2: SGHRS and YFSETQ. The CDR3 length is 15 residues. V lost 0 bases and J 2 bases, leaving 9 bases between the germline ends. CDR3 region: CASSLAPGGNQPQHF. As DNA, the CDR3 is TGCGCCAGCAGCTTGGCCCCAGGGGGCAATCAGCCCCAGCATTTT.

J is TRBJ2-5 and V is TRBV9; 8 bases are a match to TRBD2. The junction had 10 bases not matched to a gene; V was cut back by 0 bases and J by 3 bases. Germline-derived CDR1 and CDR2 are SGDLS and YYNGEE. This CDR3 comprises 17 residues. CDR3 in amino acids: CASSVGFRGGMEETQYF. In nucleotides, the CDR3 is TGTGCCAGCAGCGTAGGTTTCCGGGGGGGAATGGAAGAGACCCAGTACTTC.

The rearrangement links TRBV5-6 to TRBJ2-7; TRBD1 matches at 7 bases. The CDR3 loop spans 12 amino acids. V dropped 1 base and J dropped 7; count of bases not matched to a gene: 2. Germline lookup yields CDR1 SGHDT and CDR2 YYEEEE. The CDR3 bases are TGTGCCAGCAGCTTGACCAGGGGGGAGCAGTACTTC. This gives the protein CASSLTRGEQYF.

The chain recombines TRBV2 with TRBJ2-1, with 7 bases fitting TRBD2. CDR1 is SNHLY and CDR2 is FYNNEI in the germline V gene. Losses at the gene ends were 2 bases for V and 7 bases for J; bases not matched to a gene: 5. The CDR3 has 14 amino acids. This CDR3 is CASSELRGLNEQFF. In DNA, the CDR3 is TGTGCCAGCAGTGAATTGCGGGGGTTGAATGAGCAGTTCTTC. Full variable domain (outside the CDR3, taken from reference TRBV2 and TRBJ2-1): EPEVTQTPSHQVTQMGQEVILRCVPISNHLYFYWYRQILGQKVEFLVSFYNNEISEKSEIFDDQFSVERPDGSNFTLKIRSTKLEDSAMYFCASSELRGLNEQFFGPGTRLTVL.

The genes are TRBV4-1 and TRBJ2-5; TRBD2 aligns across 8 bases. V trimming: 1 base; J trimming: 0 bases; junction bases outside the gene matches: 10. Germline CDR1 reads MGHRA; CDR2 reads YSYEKL. This CDR3 is 18 amino acids long. CDR3 loop: CASSQVLTLLADQETQYF. The CDR3 region has the DNA TGCGCCAGCAGCCAAGTATTGACCCTACTAGCGGACCAAGAGACCCAGTACTTC.

The V gene is TRBV6-1, the J gene TRBJ1-1; TRBD1 matches at 8 bases. Unmatched junction bases numbered 4, after V lost 8 bases and J lost 2 bases. The CDR3 is made up of 13 amino acids. Germline V lookup: CDR1 MNHNS, CDR2 SASEGT. The CDR3: CASPGTGNTEAFF. The CDR3 DNA is TGTGCCAGCCCCGGGACAGGTAACACTGAAGCTTTCTTT.

CDR3 in DNA: TGTGCCAGCACGCAATCGCGCCTACAGAAACCCTACGAGCAGTACTTC. This sequence encodes CASTQSRLQKPYEQYF. The V gene is TRBV6-6, the J gene TRBJ2-7; D remains unclear. This CDR3 is 16 amino acids long. Trimming cost V 7 bases and J 2 bases, with 21 bases left between them. Germline CDR1 is MNHNY and CDR2 is SVGAGI (reference sequence).

This clone occurred once. This chain joins TRBV15 and TRBJ2-1, with D perhaps TRBD2 (5 bases). Germline values: CDR1 LNHNV, CDR2 YYDKDF (reference sequence). There are 15 residues in the CDR3. Between the trimmed V and J ends, which lost 0 bases and 9 bases, there was a span of 15 bases. The CDR3 nucleotides are TGTGCCACCAGCAGAGATTCCGGGGTAATGGGTGAGCAGTTCTTC. This encodes CATSRDSGVMGEQFF.

V usage is TRBV28 and J usage is TRBJ1-5; weak D call: TRBD1 (6 bases). The V end lost 6 bases, the J end lost 4 bases, and 10 bases lay between the germline ends. Germline lookup yields CDR1 MDHEN and CDR2 SYDVKM. CDR3 length equals 13 residues. CDR3: CASRTTGNQPQHF. DNA for the CDR3: TGTGCCAGCAGAACTACAGGGAATCAGCCCCAGCATTTT.

The chain is built from TRBV6-1 and TRBJ2-3; D is possibly TRBD1 (5 bases). The CDR3 extends over 13 amino acids. CDR1 is MNHNS, CDR2 SASEGT, per germline. The V end was cut by 4 bases, the J end by 6 bases, with 11 bases between. DNA of the CDR3: TGTGCCAGCAGTGCAAAGGGGATGGATACGCAGTATTTT. This encodes CASSAKGMDTQYF.

The V call is TRBV7-9, the J call TRBJ2-3, with D possibly TRBD2 on 6 matching bases. Germline assignment: CDR1 SEHNR and CDR2 FQNEAQ (reference sequence). The CDR3 has 13 amino acids. V shed 8 bases and J shed 2 bases, with 11 bases lying between them. Written as DNA, the CDR3 is TGTGCCAGCGGAGGGGACCCCACAGATACGCAGTATTTT. Translated, it gives CASGGDPTDTQYF.

The DNA of the CDR3 is TGTGCCAGCAGTTACTCGTGGACAGGGGCCTACGAGCAGTACTTC. Translation: CASSYSWTGAYEQYF. The chain joins TRBV6-5 to TRBJ2-7; TRBD1 aligns across 9 bases. CDR1 and CDR2 (germline): MNHEY, SVGAGI. V dropped 0 bases and J dropped 2; count of bases not matched to a gene: 2. The CDR3 loop spans 15 amino acids.

This rearrangement joins TRBV15 to TRBJ2-3, with 9 bases that match TRBD2. This CDR3 spans 13 amino acids. The J segment lost 12 bases and the V segment lost 0 bases, leaving 4 bases of the junction unmatched. The V gene's germline CDR1 is LNHNV and CDR2 YYDKDF (reference sequence). CDR3 bases: TGTGCCACCAGCAGAGATCAAGGGACTAGCCAGTATTTT. Its translation is CATSRDQGTSQYF.